This TCR beta chain was sequenced in a study of T-cell memory formation after mild COVID-19. The CDR3 consists of 18 residues. Germline V gene sequence: CDR1 SEHNR, CDR2 FQNEAQ (reference sequence). V gave up 5 bases and J gave up 2 bases; unmatched junction bases: 8. MiXCR was run by TCRdb on the 5' RACE reads, yielding one entry per CDR3 protein. The sample records tens of thousands of distinct CDR3 sequences, over 15% being singletons. The sample holds a few counts of this clonotype. Sequenced material: PBMCs or a T cell subset sorted from them (not recorded which). The source of this sequence is an adult woman who had mild COVID-19 (a few samples of this study predate the infection). Cell type and time point are not known. This chain links TRBV7-9 with TRBJ2-3; 15 positions match TRBD2. This CDR3 is CASSHGTSGGLLTDTQYF. CDR3 in DNA: TGTGCCAGCAGCCACGGGACTAGCGGGGGGTTACTCACAGATACGCAGTATTTT.